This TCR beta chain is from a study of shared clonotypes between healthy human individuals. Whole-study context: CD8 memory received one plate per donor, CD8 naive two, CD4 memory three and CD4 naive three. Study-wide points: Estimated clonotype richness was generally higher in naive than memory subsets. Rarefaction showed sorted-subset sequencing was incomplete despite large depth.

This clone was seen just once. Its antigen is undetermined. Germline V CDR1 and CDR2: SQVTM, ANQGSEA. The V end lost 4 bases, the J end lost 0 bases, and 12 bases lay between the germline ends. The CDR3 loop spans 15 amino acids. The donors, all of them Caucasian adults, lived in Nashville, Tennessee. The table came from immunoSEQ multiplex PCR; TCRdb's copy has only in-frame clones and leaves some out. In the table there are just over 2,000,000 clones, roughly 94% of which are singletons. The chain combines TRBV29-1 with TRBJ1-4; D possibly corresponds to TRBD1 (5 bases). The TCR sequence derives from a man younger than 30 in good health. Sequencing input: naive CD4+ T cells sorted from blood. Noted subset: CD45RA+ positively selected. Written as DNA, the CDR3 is TGCAGCGTTGTGGGGACGGGCGCAACTAATGAAAAACTGTTTTTT. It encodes CSVVGTGATNEKLFF.